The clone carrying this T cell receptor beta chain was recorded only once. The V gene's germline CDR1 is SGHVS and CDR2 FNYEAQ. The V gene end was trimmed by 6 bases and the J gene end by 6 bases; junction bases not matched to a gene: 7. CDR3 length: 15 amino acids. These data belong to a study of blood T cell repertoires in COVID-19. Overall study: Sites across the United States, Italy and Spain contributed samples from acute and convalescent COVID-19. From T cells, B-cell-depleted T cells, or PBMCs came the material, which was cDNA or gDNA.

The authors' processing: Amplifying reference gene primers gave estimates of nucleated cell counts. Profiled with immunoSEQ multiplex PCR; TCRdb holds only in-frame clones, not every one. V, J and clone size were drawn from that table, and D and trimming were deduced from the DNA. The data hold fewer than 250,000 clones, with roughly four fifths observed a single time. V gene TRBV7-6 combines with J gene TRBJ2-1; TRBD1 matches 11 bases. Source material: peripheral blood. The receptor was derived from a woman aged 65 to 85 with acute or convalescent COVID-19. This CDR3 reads CASSPAGTGGNEQFF. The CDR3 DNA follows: TGTGCCAGCAGTCCGGCCGGGACAGGGGGCAATGAGCAGTTCTTC.